These 30 T cell receptor beta chains came from one sample sequenced in a study of regulatory T cells in long-lasting Graves disease. Sequencing libraries for TCR beta were prepared with iRepertoire HTBI primers and Arm-PCR of CDR3 regions. Using its own MiXCR run on the multiplex PCR reads, TCRdb lists one record per CDR3 protein. The repertoire has approximately 350,000 distinct CDR3 sequences, 15% to 20% of them found once; the top ten carry 20%. Time point: newly diagnosed GD, antithyroid drugs for less than 3 months. PBMC-extracted RNA yielded the TCR library. These data were also reused for a study on T cells in Graves' hyperthyroidism and ophthalmopathy.

The material was peripheral blood mononuclear cells (PBMCs), obtained at new diagnosis, from a patient treated with antithyroid drugs. The receptors shown here come from a woman between 18 and 30 years old with Graves disease.

This clonotype occurred many times. This chain uses TRBV28 with TRBJ2-1; no reliable D call. The length of the CDR3 is 16 residues. The V gene's germline CDR1 is MDHEN and CDR2 SYDVKM. V lost 2 bases and J lost 5, with 16 bases in between. The CDR3 DNA sequence: TGTGCCAGCAGTTTAGTTACGGGTCTAACCCACAATGAGCAGTTCTTC. This codes for CASSLVTGLTHNEQFF.

This clonotype has a count of ten or more. V gene TRBV5-1 combines with J gene TRBJ1-4, with D unresolved. The CDR3 extends over 15 amino acids. V shed 3 bases and J shed 5 bases, with 14 bases lying between them. Germline V gene data show CDR1 as SGHRS and CDR2 as YFSETQ. The CDR3 nucleotides are TGCGCCAGCAGCTCCGGACGGACTTCGAATGAAAAACTGTTTTTT. As protein: CASSSGRTSNEKLFF.

This clonotype was counted a few times. V gene TRBV6-4 combines with J gene TRBJ1-5; TRBD1 matches at 7 bases. The CDR3 is 18 residues long. The V gene end was trimmed by 6 bases and the J gene end by 6 bases; junction bases not matched to a gene: 20. Germline CDR1 is MRHNA and CDR2 is SNTAGT. The CDR3 loop reads CASSVNPHTTGDIQPQHF. The CDR3 DNA reads as TGTGCCAGCAGCGTTAACCCGCACACCACAGGGGACATTCAGCCCCAGCATTTT.

The gene calls are TRBV29-1 and TRBJ2-5; 12 nucleotides agree with TRBD2. Trimming removed 4 bases from V and 3 bases from J; junction bases left unmatched: 6. Germline assignment: CDR1 SQVTM and CDR2 ANQGSEA. The CDR3 loop spans 15 amino acids. The CDR3 spells CSVAPSGGGKETQYF. The CDR3 DNA reads TGCAGCGTTGCACCTAGCGGGGGGGGCAAAGAGACCCAGTACTTC.

There are many counts of this clonotype. The chain combines TRBV5-1 with TRBJ1-2; possibly TRBD1 for D (5 bases). CDR1 is SGHRS, CDR2 YFSETQ, per germline. The V end was cut by 0 bases, the J end by 3 bases, with 12 bases between. The CDR3 runs 15 residues. CDR3: CASSLGRGLDYGYTF. The CDR3 DNA reads TGCGCCAGCAGCTTGGGTCGGGGGTTAGACTATGGCTACACCTTC.

This clonotype was counted at least ten times. The rearrangement uses TRBV10-3 and TRBJ2-2; D remains unclear. The length of the CDR3 is 14 residues. V was trimmed by 0 bases and J by 6 bases, leaving 8 bases between them. Germline lookup yields CDR1 ENHRY and CDR2 SYGVKD. The CDR3 nucleotides read TGTGCCATCAGTGAGTCGATAGGGTCCGGGGAGCTGTTTTTT. Amino acids: CAISESIGSGELFF.

This clonotype came up many times. The chain employs TRBV30 and TRBJ1-3; D remains unclear. Trimming stripped 0 bases from V and 1 base from J, with 10 bases between. From germline, CDR1 is GTSNPN and CDR2 SVGIG (reference sequence). The CDR3 extends over 15 amino acids. CDR3 sequence (DNA): TGTGCCTGGAGTGTCGGTCTTAAATCTGGAAACACCATATATTTT. It encodes CAWSVGLKSGNTIYF.

There are many counts of this clonotype. The chain recombines TRBV7-3 with TRBJ2-3; 9 positions match TRBD2. The V gene end was trimmed by 5 bases and the J gene end by 2 bases; junction bases not matched to a gene: 5. CDR1 and CDR2 from the germline V gene are SGHTA and FQGTGA. The CDR3 contains 15 residues. CDR3 coding DNA: TGTGCCAGCAGCACAGGACTAGCGACCACAGATACGCAGTATTTT. Translating it yields CASSTGLATTDTQYF.

In this sample, this clonotype turned up many times. V and J are TRBV10-3 and TRBJ1-1, with D unresolved. The germline V and J ends were trimmed by 10 bases and 0 bases, with 12 bases remaining between them. The CDR3 is made up of 13 amino acids. Looked up from germline, CDR1 is ENHRY and CDR2 is SYGVKD. DNA of the CDR3: TGTGCCACCTCCGGGTGGATGAACACTGAAGCTTTCTTT. Its protein is CATSGWMNTEAFF.

The chain links TRBV6-2 or TRBV6-3 to TRBJ2-3; 7 bases agree with TRBD2. Germline trimming cut 0 bases from V and 0 bases from J; bases unmatched to any gene: 6. The CDR3 totals 17 residues. Germline V gene sequence: CDR1 MNHEY, CDR2 SVGEGT. CDR3: CASSYSLAEGSTDTQYF. The DNA for the CDR3 is TGTGCCAGCAGTTACTCGCTAGCGGAGGGGAGCACAGATACGCAGTATTTT.

This clonotype was detected once. V and J are TRBV20-1 and TRBJ2-7, with 9 nucleotides matching TRBD1. Trimming took 5 bases from V and 3 from J; bases not matched to a gene: 5. Germline values: CDR1 DFQATT, CDR2 SNEGSKA (reference sequence). This CDR3 is 13 amino acids long. DNA for the CDR3: TGCAGTGCTCCGGGACAGGGTCACTACGAGCAGTACTTC. Protein: CSAPGQGHYEQYF.

J is TRBJ1-5 and V is TRBV6-1; unclear D gene. V dropped 1 base and J dropped 5 bases, with 12 bases sitting between them. Germline CDR1 reads MNHNS; CDR2 reads SASEGT. This CDR3 is built from 15 residues. CDR3 residues: CASSEGGKGDQPQHF. The CDR3 bases are TGTGCCAGCAGTGAAGGAGGGAAGGGCGATCAGCCCCAGCATTTT.

This clonotype was counted at least ten times. The chain has TRBV18 and TRBJ1-1; 9 positions agree with TRBD1. The germline V gene has CDR1 KGHSH and CDR2 LQKENI. The CDR3 sequence is 13 residues long. V was clipped by 6 bases and J by 3 bases; unmatched bases: 2. This CDR3 is CASSRTGDTEAFF. The DNA for the CDR3 is TGTGCCAGCTCCCGGACAGGGGACACTGAAGCTTTCTTT.

This clonotype was counted at least ten times. The chain joins TRBV7-3 to TRBJ2-3; D could derive from TRBD1 or TRBD2 (6 bases each). CDR1 and CDR2 from the germline V gene are SGHTA and FQGTGA. This CDR3 region has 13 residues. Deletions cut 7 bases from V and 4 bases from J, with 12 bases between. The CDR3 reads CASTPGGADTQYF. The CDR3 nucleotides read TGTGCCAGCACCCCCGGGGGCGCAGATACGCAGTATTTT.

This clonotype was counted at least ten times. V is TRBV3-1 and J is TRBJ2-1, with TRBD2 identical over 7 bases. Germline assignment: CDR1 LGHDT and CDR2 YNNKEL (reference sequence). The V gene end was trimmed by 1 base and the J gene end by 5 bases; junction bases not matched to a gene: 5. The CDR3 loop spans 15 amino acids. CDR3 nucleotides: TGTGCCAGCAGCCAAGCGGGACTACCTGACAATGAGCAGTTCTTC. Translation gives CASSQAGLPDNEQFF.

The V call is TRBV19, the J call TRBJ2-7; 10 positions match TRBD1. V trimming: 1 base; J trimming: 3 bases; junction bases outside the gene matches: 3. This CDR3 region has 15 residues. CDR1 and CDR2 from the germline V gene are LNHDA and SQIVND (reference sequence). The CDR3: CASSIGGTGVYEQYF. CDR3 DNA sequence: TGTGCCAGTAGTATAGGAGGGACAGGGGTCTACGAGCAGTACTTC.

In this sample, this clonotype turned up many times. The gene calls are TRBV27 and TRBJ2-1, with a tentative D call TRBD1 (6 bases). The CDR3 has 13 residues. V lost 8 bases and J lost 4, with 12 bases in between. CDR1 and CDR2 from the germline V gene are MNHEY and SMNVEV (reference sequence). The CDR3 sequence: CASLKQGYNEQFF. CDR3 in DNA: TGTGCCAGCCTAAAACAGGGATACAATGAGCAGTTCTTC.

V is TRBV7-9 and J is TRBJ1-1, with no clear D. This CDR3 spans 16 amino acids. With 2 bases removed from V and 5 bases from J, the gap between germline ends came to 18 bases. CDR1 is SEHNR and CDR2 is FQNEAQ in the germline V gene (reference sequence). The chain's CDR3 is CASSLNLRADGTEAFF. CDR3 nucleotide sequence: TGTGCCAGCAGCTTAAACCTAAGGGCTGATGGGACTGAAGCTTTCTTT.

This clonotype was observed a handful of times. The chain combines TRBV20-1 with TRBJ1-5; D call uncertain. V was cut by 5 bases and J by 1 base, with 9 bases left in between. The CDR3 covers 13 residues. In germline, CDR1 is DFQATT, CDR2 SNEGSKA (reference sequence). The CDR3, as DNA: TGCAGTGCTCCAAGACAAAGCAATCAGCCCCAGCATTTT. Residues: CSAPRQSNQPQHF.

This clonotype showed up many times. The gene calls are TRBV28 and TRBJ1-4; no reliable D call. Germline assignment: CDR1 MDHEN and CDR2 SYDVKM. The CDR3 runs 16 residues. The V and J ends lost 8 bases and 0 bases respectively, with 16 bases between them. Written as DNA, the CDR3 is TGTGCCAGCGGCCGCATCGGAGGGACAACTAATGAAAAACTGTTTTTT. It codes for CASGRIGGTTNEKLFF. The full variable domain, with the rest looked up from reference TRBV28 and TRBJ1-4, is DVKVTQSSRYLVKRTGEKVFLECVQDMDHENMFWYRQDPGLGLRLIYFSYDVKMKEKGDIPEGYSVSREKKERFSLILESASTNQTSMYLCASGRIGGTTNEKLFFGSGTQLSVL.

This clonotype was counted many times. The chain recombines TRBV28 with TRBJ2-7; 14 bases align to TRBD2. The CDR3 has 17 residues. Per germline, CDR1 MDHEN and CDR2 SYDVKM. With V trimmed by 1 base and J by 7 bases, 9 bases remained unmatched. CDR3 in DNA: TGTGCCAGCAGTTTATCCTCGGGACTAGCGGGAGTGGGTGAGCAGTACTTC. Protein product: CASSLSSGLAGVGEQYF.

A note on this clonotype: A much larger clone differs by one base, so this may be a read error. The rearrangement links TRBV29-1 to TRBJ2-7; possibly TRBD1 for D (6 bases). The germline CDR1 and CDR2 sequences are SQVTM and ANQGSEA. V lost 4 bases and J 3 bases, leaving 16 bases between the germline ends. The CDR3 loop spans 14 amino acids. CDR3 sequence (DNA): TGCAGCGTTGTATTTCTGGGCAGGGGCTACGAGCAGTACTTC. Its protein is CSVVFLGRGYEQYF.

This chain uses TRBV7-6 with TRBJ2-1; a weak D match, TRBD1 (6 bases). CDR3 size: 15 residues. Per the germline V gene, CDR1 is SGHVS and CDR2 is FNYEAQ. V dropped 2 bases and J dropped 3 bases, with 11 bases sitting between them. CDR3 DNA: TGTGCCAGCAGCTTAAGACCCAGGGGCTACAATGAGCAGTTCTTC. It codes for CASSLRPRGYNEQFF.

This clonotype was counted many times. The V gene is TRBV20-1, the J gene TRBJ2-7; D is perhaps TRBD2 (7 bases). This CDR3 region has 16 residues. V lost 1 base and J 6 bases, leaving 22 bases between the germline ends. The germline CDR1 and CDR2 sequences are DFQATT and SNEGSKA (reference sequence). The CDR3 protein is CSARALSAGEGLEQYF. The CDR3 bases are TGCAGTGCTAGAGCCCTTTCGGCAGGGGAGGGTCTCGAGCAGTACTTC.

This clonotype showed up many times. The junction and the germline gene differ at one end; a read error may be behind it. The chain uses TRBV5-1 and TRBJ2-1; D is possibly TRBD2 (6 bases). The closer fit of TRBJ2-5 to the DNA end suggests the J call may be wrong. Germline CDR1 is SGHRS and CDR2 is YFSETQ. This CDR3 has 12 residues. The CDR3: CASSSGVETQYF. In nucleotides, the CDR3 is TGTGCCAGCAGCTCGGGGGTAGAGACCCAGTACTTC.

At least ten counts were recorded for this clonotype. The chain carries TRBV12-3 or TRBV12-4 and TRBJ2-1; TRBD2 aligns across 9 bases. V gave up 1 base and J gave up 6 bases; unmatched junction bases: 1. The CDR3 has 14 residues. In nucleotides, the CDR3 is TGTGCCAGCAGTTTAGGCGGGGGGGTCAATGAGCAGTTCTTC. Translation: CASSLGGGVNEQFF.

Ten or more counts support this clonotype. J is TRBJ2-3 and V is TRBV11-2, with TRBD2 matching over 8 bases. This CDR3 is built from 16 residues. Germline V gene data show CDR1 as SGHAT and CDR2 as FQNNGV. V shed 4 bases, J shed 4 bases, and the junction held 10 bases outside the gene matches. The CDR3 sequence: CASSSFSGMGADTQYF. CDR3 nucleotide sequence: TGTGCCAGCAGCTCCTTTAGCGGGATGGGTGCAGATACGCAGTATTTT.

This clonotype was detected ten times or more. The chain uses TRBV11-1 and TRBJ2-5; D possibly uses TRBD1 or TRBD2 (5 bases each). The CDR3 totals 13 residues. CDR1 and CDR2 (germline): SGHAT, FQDESV (reference sequence). V was trimmed by 5 bases and J by 5 bases, leaving 12 bases between them. The CDR3 loop reads CASSPGPRETQYF. The DNA for the CDR3 is TGTGCCAGCAGCCCGGGACCACGGGAGACCCAGTACTTC.

This clonotype appeared many times. The genes are TRBV5-6 and TRBJ2-2; no clear D. This CDR3 is 13 amino acids long. Trimming took 4 bases from V and 6 from J, leaving 10 bases between them. CDR1 is SGHDT, CDR2 YYEEEE, per germline. For the CDR3, the DNA is TGTGCCAGCAGCCTAGGTGGCGCCGGGGAGCTGTTTTTT. Translation: CASSLGGAGELFF.

The rearrangement joins TRBV5-1 to TRBJ2-5; 16 bases align to TRBD2. Germline CDR1 reads SGHRS; CDR2 reads YFSETQ. The length of the CDR3 is 18 residues. The V gene end was trimmed by 4 bases and the J gene end by 5 bases; junction bases not matched to a gene: 11. CDR3 sequence (DNA): TGCGCCAGCAGCGGACTGGGACTAGCGGGAGGGCCTGGGGAGACCCAGTACTTC. Its protein is CASSGLGLAGGPGETQYF.